This entry lists 30 T cell receptor beta chains sequenced from one sample in a study of cytomegalovirus exposure and HLA in healthy donors. Primers: 60 Vbeta forward and 13 Jbeta reverse. Data came from immunoSEQ multiplex PCR; TCRdb stores just in-frame clones and leaves some out. The sample has approximately 150,000 clones, around 88% seen once. The source material was PBMCs. The receptors originated from a woman in her twenties or thirties in good health and CMV-seronegative.

The chain joins TRBV4-1 to TRBJ1-1; TRBD1 is a possible D gene (5 bases). V was shortened by 1 base and J by 5 bases, with 11 bases between the two germline ends. The CDR3 has 14 amino acids. The V gene's germline CDR1 is MGHRA and CDR2 YSYEKL. CDR3 DNA sequence: TGCGCCAGCAGCCAAGCGGGGGGTACGACTGAAGCTTTCTTT. This encodes CASSQAGGTTEAFF.

Comment on this clone: The same CDR3 arises from other DNA sequences in this sample as well. The chain links TRBV27 to TRBJ2-1; 7 bases map to TRBD2. Germline-derived CDR1 and CDR2 are MNHEY and SMNVEV (reference sequence). V lost 5 bases to trimming and J lost 4 bases; unmatched junction nucleotides: 8. The CDR3 consists of 15 residues. The CDR3 loop reads CASSLSPGGYNEQFF. The CDR3 coding sequence is TGTGCCAGCAGTCTGTCCCCGGGAGGATACAATGAGCAGTTCTTC.

The genes are TRBV15 and TRBJ2-7; D may be TRBD2 (5 bases). This CDR3 comprises 15 residues. V was trimmed by 0 bases and J by 3 bases, leaving 12 bases between them. CDR1 and CDR2 from the germline V gene are LNHNV and YYDKDF (reference sequence). The CDR3 region is CATSRDFGLHYEQYF. The CDR3 DNA sequence: TGTGCCACCAGCAGAGATTTTGGACTTCACTACGAGCAGTACTTC.

The V call is TRBV6-1, the J call TRBJ2-1, with 9 bases fitting TRBD1. The CDR3 totals 14 residues. The germline gives CDR1 MNHNS, CDR2 SASEGT. V lost 10 bases, J lost 7 bases, and 11 bases stayed unmatched. CDR3 region: CAIKGTGLINEQFF. CDR3 in DNA: TGTGCCATCAAGGGGACAGGGCTGATTAATGAGCAGTTCTTC.

This chain joins TRBV10-3 and TRBJ2-3; 8 bases are a match to TRBD2. V lost 7 bases and J lost 1; bases outside the gene matches: 4. Germline CDR1 ENHRY, CDR2 SYGVKD. The CDR3 runs 14 residues. CDR3: CAIKGTSRTDTQYF. The CDR3 nucleotides are TGTGCCATCAAGGGGACTAGTCGCACAGATACGCAGTATTTT.

J is TRBJ2-2 and V is TRBV4-1; 9 bases are a match to TRBD2. This CDR3 has 18 amino acids. The V gene's germline CDR1 is MGHRA and CDR2 YSYEKL. The V gene end was trimmed by 2 bases and the J gene end by 7 bases; junction bases not matched to a gene: 14. In DNA form, the CDR3 reads TGCGCCAGCAGCCAATTGGCGGGGGGGGCGCGTTCCCGCGGGGAGCTGTTTTTT. Translating gives CASSQLAGGARSRGELFF.

The chain links TRBV19 to TRBJ2-6, with TRBD1 matching 7 bases. Germline V gives CDR1 LNHDA, CDR2 SQIVND (reference sequence). The CDR3 covers 15 residues. The J segment lost 4 bases and the V segment lost 5 bases, leaving 5 bases of the junction unmatched. The CDR3 spells CASSVTGVGANVLTF. The CDR3 nucleotides read TGTGCCAGTAGTGTAACAGGGGTAGGGGCCAACGTCCTGACTTTC.

This clone came up once. The CDR3 bases are TGCGCCAGCAGCCTTGTACAGCAACGAACGGTCACCGGGGAGCTGTTTTTT. Translation gives CASSLVQQRTVTGELFF. The chain employs TRBV5-1 and TRBJ2-2; no firm D call. This CDR3 comprises 17 residues. The germline V gene encodes CDR1 SGHRS and CDR2 YFSETQ. Trimming removed 4 bases at V and 4 bases at J, with 20 bases between.

The chain carries TRBV2 and TRBJ2-7, with 8 bases fitting TRBD1. Germline assignment: CDR1 SNHLY and CDR2 FYNNEI. CDR3 length equals 16 residues. Unmatched junction bases numbered 12, after V lost 8 bases and J lost 0 bases. The CDR3 protein is CASASLAQGVSYEQYF. The CDR3 DNA reads TGTGCCAGCGCGAGCCTAGCACAGGGGGTCTCCTACGAGCAGTACTTC.

The rearrangement joins TRBV5-6 to TRBJ1-1; D ambiguous. The CDR3 is 16 residues long. The germline V gene has CDR1 SGHDT and CDR2 YYEEEE. Trimming removed 4 bases at V and 2 bases at J, with 18 bases between. CDR3 in amino acids: CASSRLRLGRNTEAFF. DNA for the CDR3: TGTGCCAGCAGCCGATTGAGGTTGGGGAGAAACACTGAAGCTTTCTTT.

This clone was observed a handful of times. The chain couples TRBV7-8 to TRBJ1-5; the match to TRBD1 covers 8 bases. Germline V gene lookup returns CDR1 SGHVS and CDR2 FQNEAQ. The CDR3 runs 15 residues. The J segment lost 7 bases and the V segment lost 4 bases, leaving 9 bases of the junction unmatched. CDR3 sequence reads: CASSSAGGAGQPQHF. The CDR3 nucleotides are TGTGCCAGCAGCTCCGCAGGGGGCGCGGGGCAGCCCCAGCATTTT.

V usage is TRBV15 and J usage is TRBJ1-3; D ambiguous. The ends were cut back, 2 bases at V and 0 bases at J, with 11 bases in the middle. CDR1 and CDR2 (germline): LNHNV, YYDKDF (reference sequence). The CDR3 runs 16 residues. CDR3 coding DNA: TGTGCCACCAGCAGAAATCAAATTTTCTCTGGAAACACCATATATTTT. Translated: CATSRNQIFSGNTIYF.

This chain joins TRBV30 and TRBJ2-6, with 8 nucleotides matching TRBD1. The CDR3 is made up of 17 amino acids. Germline V CDR1 and CDR2: GTSNPN, SVGIG (reference sequence). Trimming removed 0 bases from V and 0 bases from J; junction bases left unmatched: 4. The CDR3 region is CAWSVRQGFSGANVLTF. The CDR3 nucleotides read TGTGCCTGGAGTGTAAGACAGGGGTTCTCTGGGGCCAACGTCCTGACTTTC.

The V call is TRBV11-2, the J call TRBJ2-5, with 12 positions matching TRBD2. CDR3 length: 17 amino acids. V dropped 1 base and J dropped 5; count of bases not matched to a gene: 8. Germline CDR1 reads SGHAT; CDR2 reads FQNNGV. The CDR3 region is CASSLGTSGRFRETQYF. The CDR3 DNA follows: TGTGCCAGCAGCTTAGGTACTAGCGGGAGGTTTCGGGAGACCCAGTACTTC.

The chain recombines TRBV7-9 with TRBJ1-1; weak D call: TRBD1 (5 bases). The V end was cut by 4 bases, the J end by 11 bases, with 23 bases between. Germline V gives CDR1 SEHNR, CDR2 FQNEAQ (reference sequence). This CDR3 comprises 15 residues. CDR3 in amino acids: CASSSGVARVGQAFF. In DNA, the CDR3 is TGTGCCAGCAGCTCGGGGGTGGCCAGGGTAGGGCAGGCTTTCTTT.

This chain links TRBV27 with TRBJ2-7, with D possibly TRBD2 on 5 matching bases. Trimming pared 2 bases from V and 5 bases from J, leaving 22 bases between. The CDR3 spans 17 residues. From germline, CDR1 is MNHEY and CDR2 SMNVEV (reference sequence). CDR3 bases: TGTGCCAGCAGTTTACTTACTATAAGCGGAGTAGGCGACGAGCAGTACTTC. This codes for CASSLLTISGVGDEQYF.

The rearrangement uses TRBV18 and TRBJ2-2; 9 nucleotides agree with TRBD1. Germline values: CDR1 KGHSH, CDR2 LQKENI. V lost 3 bases and J lost 5; bases outside the gene matches: 4. CDR3 length: 15 amino acids. DNA for the CDR3: TGTGCCAGCTCACCGGGACAGGGTCGGACCGGGGAGCTGTTTTTT. The encoded protein is CASSPGQGRTGELFF.

The chain couples TRBV7-9 to TRBJ2-5; D possibly corresponds to TRBD2 (6 bases). V lost 5 bases to trimming and J lost 5 bases, with 18 bases between them. Germline V CDR1 and CDR2: SEHNR, FQNEAQ (reference sequence). This CDR3 is built from 15 residues. The CDR3 nucleotides are TGTGCCAGCAGCACACTCCGGCGGGGTGTTGAGACCCAGTACTTC. Translating gives CASSTLRRGVETQYF.

The V and J genes are TRBV2 and TRBJ1-5; D remains ambiguous. The CDR3 consists of 13 residues. From germline, CDR1 is SNHLY and CDR2 FYNNEI. V was pared by 3 bases and J by 5 bases, with 8 bases between. The CDR3 DNA follows: TGTGCCAGCAGTGACGGGGTTCATCAGCCCCAGCATTTT. Protein: CASSDGVHQPQHF.

J is TRBJ1-2 and V is TRBV6-1; TRBD1 matches 9 bases. V trimming: 6 bases; J trimming: 7 bases; junction bases outside the gene matches: 9. Germline values: CDR1 MNHNS, CDR2 SASEGT. CDR3 length: 14 amino acids. DNA of the CDR3: TGTGCCAGCAGCCGCTTACAGGGGGCGGGTGGCTACACCTTC. Translation: CASSRLQGAGGYTF.

The chain uses TRBV7-3 and TRBJ2-1; 8 bases line up with TRBD2. Germline trimming cut 1 base from V and 7 bases from J; bases unmatched to any gene: 6. The CDR3 extends over 15 amino acids. Germline CDR1 reads SGHTA; CDR2 reads FQGTGA. CDR3 coding DNA: TGTGCCAGCAGCTTAATCGCGGGAGGTTTTAATGAGCAGTTCTTC. This sequence encodes CASSLIAGGFNEQFF.

This chain uses TRBV13 with TRBJ2-3; D ambiguous. With 5 bases removed from V and 2 bases from J, the gap between germline ends came to 11 bases. Germline V lookup: CDR1 PRHDT, CDR2 FYEKMQ (reference sequence). The length of the CDR3 is 14 residues. The DNA for the CDR3 is TGTGCCAGCAGCGCAAAATCACTCACAGATACGCAGTATTTT. Amino acid sequence: CASSAKSLTDTQYF.

V and J are TRBV30 and TRBJ2-1; 10 bases align to TRBD2. CDR3 length equals 14 residues. CDR1 and CDR2 from the germline V gene are GTSNPN and SVGIG (reference sequence). The trim removed 4 bases at V and 3 bases at J, leaving 3 bases unmatched. CDR3 DNA: TGTGCCTGGACCACTAGCGGGGTCTACAATGAGCAGTTCTTC. It codes for CAWTTSGVYNEQFF.

The chain joins TRBV5-1 to TRBJ1-1; D is perhaps TRBD1 (6 bases). V dropped 0 bases and J dropped 5 bases, with 14 bases sitting between them. Germline CDR1 SGHRS, CDR2 YFSETQ. The CDR3 sequence is 15 residues long. The CDR3 coding sequence is TGCGCCAGCAGCTTGGCATCAGGGGCACCGACTGAAGCTTTCTTT. Translated, it gives CASSLASGAPTEAFF.

This chain links TRBV11-2 with TRBJ2-3; the match to TRBD1 covers 7 bases. The CDR3 totals 15 residues. V was clipped by 2 bases and J by 4 bases; unmatched bases: 6. The germline CDR1 and CDR2 sequences are SGHAT and FQNNGV. As DNA, the CDR3 is TGTGCCAGCAGCTTAACAGGGGTAGGGTCAGATACGCAGTATTTT. Translation gives CASSLTGVGSDTQYF.

This chain uses TRBV19 with TRBJ2-1, with 9 bases identical to TRBD1. J was trimmed by 8 bases and V by 5 bases; bases with no gene match: 13. Germline CDR1 LNHDA, CDR2 SQIVND (reference sequence). The CDR3 has 16 amino acids. The CDR3 DNA reads TGTGCCAGTAGTGGACACAGGGGGCGTATTGCCGATGAGCAGTTCTTC. Amino acids: CASSGHRGRIADEQFF.

The chain links TRBV5-1 to TRBJ2-7, with 8 bases lining up with TRBD2. CDR3 size: 16 residues. V was pared by 0 bases and J by 5 bases, with 10 bases of the junction left unmatched. In germline, CDR1 is SGHRS, CDR2 YFSETQ. Here the CDR3 DNA reads TGCGCCAGCAGCTTGGAAACCGGGACTAGATCTAACGAGCAGTACTTC. It specifies CASSLETGTRSNEQYF.

V gene TRBV7-2 combines with J gene TRBJ1-6, with a tentative D call TRBD1 (5 bases). Per the germline V gene, CDR1 is SGHTA and CDR2 is FQGNSA. This CDR3 is 14 amino acids long. V was trimmed by 3 bases and J by 7 bases, leaving 10 bases between them. The CDR3: CASSFGRANSPLHF. The DNA for the CDR3 is TGTGCCAGCAGCTTTGGCAGGGCCAATTCACCCCTCCACTTT.

The rearrangement uses TRBV29-1 and TRBJ2-5; no definite D call. V lost 4 bases and J lost 1, with 10 bases in between. CDR3 length equals 13 residues. Germline values: CDR1 SQVTM, CDR2 ANQGSEA. The CDR3 sequence: CSVGSVTQETQYF. CDR3 in DNA: TGCAGCGTTGGGTCGGTAACCCAAGAGACCCAGTACTTC.

CDR3 coding DNA: TGTGCCAGCTCACTTCTAGAGGCACCCGGGGAGCAGTACTTC. It codes for CASSLLEAPGEQYF. The rearrangement links TRBV18 to TRBJ2-5; D is perhaps TRBD2 (5 bases). V was trimmed by 4 bases and J by 11 bases, leaving 20 bases between them. Germline CDR1 is KGHSH and CDR2 is LQKENI. The CDR3 runs 14 residues.